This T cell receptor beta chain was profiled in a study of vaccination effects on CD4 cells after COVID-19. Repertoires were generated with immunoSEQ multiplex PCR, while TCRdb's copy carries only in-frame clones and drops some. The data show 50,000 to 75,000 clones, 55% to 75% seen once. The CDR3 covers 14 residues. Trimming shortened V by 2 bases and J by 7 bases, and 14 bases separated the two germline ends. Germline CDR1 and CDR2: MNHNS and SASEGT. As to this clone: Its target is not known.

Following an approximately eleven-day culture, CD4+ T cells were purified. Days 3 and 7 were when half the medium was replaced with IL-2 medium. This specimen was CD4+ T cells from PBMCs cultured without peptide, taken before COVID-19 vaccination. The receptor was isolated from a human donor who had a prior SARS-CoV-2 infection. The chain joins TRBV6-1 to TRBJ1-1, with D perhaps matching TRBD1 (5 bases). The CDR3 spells CASSESGVGYEAFF. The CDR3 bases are TGTGCCAGCAGTGAATCGGGGGTAGGCTATGAAGCTTTCTTT.